This TCR beta chain originates from a study of blood T cell repertoires in COVID-19. Study-wide background: COVID-19 samples collected from the United States, Italy and Spain covered acute and convalescent phases. T cells, B-cell-depleted T cells, or PBMCs provided the cDNA or gDNA that served as material.

Methods used by the authors: Estimated nucleated cell counts came from reference gene primer amplification. Sequenced by immunoSEQ multiplex PCR; TCRdb stores in-frame clones only, minus some. V and J calls and clone size are copied from that table; D and trimming were computed from the DNA. The repertoire holds 80,000 to 95,000 clones, about 90% seen once, with roughly 2% in the top ten. V shed 8 bases and J 7 bases; nucleotides not matched to a gene: 11. The CDR3 runs 14 residues. Germline V gives CDR1 LGHNT, CDR2 FRNRAP. The receptor was isolated from a human donor with active COVID-19. The donor label of this sample is uncertain. The rearrangement links TRBV12-5 to TRBJ2-1; TRBD1 agrees at 7 bases. The sample was peripheral blood. The CDR3 nucleotides read TGTGCTAGTACCATAGACAGGGTGAAGAATGAGCAGTTCTTC. Translation gives CASTIDRVKNEQFF.